This T cell receptor beta chain came from a study of human thymus T cells. The method was immunoSEQ multiplex PCR; TCRdb's version includes in-frame clones alone and lacks a portion of them. The data show more than 50,000 clones, about 93% seen once. This clone was seen just once. What it recognizes is unknown. Looked up from germline, CDR1 is SGHDN and CDR2 is FVKESK. The trim removed 3 bases at V and 6 bases at J, leaving 3 bases unmatched. This CDR3 region has 13 residues. Study-wide findings and caveats: In thymic and blood repertoires alike, V and J usage looked biased.

Corrective surgery for congenital heart defects was being performed on the healthy Finnish infants who were the donors. Only four of the eight donors provided a roughly 0.45-1 mL blood sample. No fixed cell number was used; all available blood leukocytes supplied DNA. The sequencing sample was made of blood. The sequence derives from a boy under two years old with a congenital heart defect but otherwise immunologically healthy. The chain joins TRBV14 to TRBJ2-5; 8 bases match TRBD2. CDR3: CASSQGLEQTQYF. CDR3 coding DNA: TGTGCCAGCAGCCAGGGACTAGAGCAGACCCAGTACTTC.